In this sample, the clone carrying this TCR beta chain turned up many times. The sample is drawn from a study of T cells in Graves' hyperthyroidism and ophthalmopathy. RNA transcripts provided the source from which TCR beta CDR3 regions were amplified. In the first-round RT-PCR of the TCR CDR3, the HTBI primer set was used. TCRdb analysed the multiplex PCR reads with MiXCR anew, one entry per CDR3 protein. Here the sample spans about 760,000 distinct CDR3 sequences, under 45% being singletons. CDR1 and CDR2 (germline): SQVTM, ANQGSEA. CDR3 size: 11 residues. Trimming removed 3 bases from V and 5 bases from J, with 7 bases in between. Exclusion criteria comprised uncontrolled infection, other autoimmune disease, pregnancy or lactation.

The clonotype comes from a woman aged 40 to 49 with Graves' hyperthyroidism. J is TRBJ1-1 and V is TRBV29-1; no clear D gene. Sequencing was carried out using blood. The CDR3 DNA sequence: TGCAGCGTTGAGGTGGGAACTGAAGCTTTCTTT. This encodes CSVEVGTEAFF.